The 24 T cell receptor beta chains reported below all come from one sample, sequenced in a study of shared clonotypes between healthy human individuals. Produced via immunoSEQ multiplex PCR; TCRdb's table is partial and in-frame only. The data show 2 million to 2.5 million clones, with 85% to 95% seen just once and 0.1% to 0.15% held by the top ten. Sequenced material: naive CD4+ T cells sorted from blood. The sample's subset: CD45RA+ positively selected. Every receptor here comes from a man between 18 and 29 years old in good health.

Remarks on this clone: The identical CDR3 is also encoded by other nucleotide sequences in the sample. The V and J genes are TRBV6-1 and TRBJ1-5; TRBD1 is a possible D gene (6 bases). The germline V gene encodes CDR1 MNHNS and CDR2 SASEGT. The CDR3 sequence is 15 residues long. Between the trimmed V and J ends, which lost 1 base and 2 bases, there was a span of 9 bases. The CDR3 protein is CASSEGGGGNQPQHF. DNA of the CDR3: TGTGCCAGCAGTGAAGGGGGGGGCGGCAATCAGCCCCAGCATTTT.

The rearrangement links TRBV5-4 to TRBJ1-5; tentatively, D is TRBD1 (5 bases). Deletions cut 0 bases from V and 2 bases from J, with 12 bases between. The CDR3 spans 16 residues. Germline V gene lookup returns CDR1 SGHNT and CDR2 YYREEE (reference sequence). CDR3 sequence reads: CASSLDGGMGNQPQHF. CDR3 nucleotides: TGTGCCAGCAGCTTGGATGGGGGAATGGGCAATCAGCCCCAGCATTTT.

In this sample, this clone turned up a few times. This chain uses TRBV28 with TRBJ1-3; maybe TRBD1 (6 bases). There are 16 residues in the CDR3. Germline V gene sequence: CDR1 MDHEN, CDR2 SYDVKM. With 3 bases removed from V and 0 bases from J, the gap between germline ends came to 12 bases. The CDR3 protein is CASSFDRSVSGNTIYF. For the CDR3, the DNA is TGTGCCAGCAGTTTTGACAGGTCCGTCTCTGGAAACACCATATATTTT.

CDR3 DNA sequence: TGTGCCACCAGCAGAGAGCAGCTCAATGAGCAGTTCTTC. Translated: CATSREQLNEQFF. V and J are TRBV15 and TRBJ2-1; unclear D gene. Trimming took 0 bases from V and 6 from J, leaving 6 bases between them. The CDR3 has 13 amino acids. The germline V gene has CDR1 LNHNV and CDR2 YYDKDF (reference sequence).

The genes are TRBV28 and TRBJ1-4; maybe TRBD1 (5 bases). The germline V gene has CDR1 MDHEN and CDR2 SYDVKM. This CDR3 contains 13 residues. The V end lost 2 bases, the J end lost 13 bases, and 14 bases lay between the germline ends. The CDR3 DNA reads as TGTGCCAGCAGTTTAAATGACAGAACCTTACTGTTTTTT. As protein: CASSLNDRTLLFF.

CDR3 DNA sequence: TGTGCCAGCAGCTTGTCTAGCGGTCTCTACGAGCAGTACTTC. The encoded protein is CASSLSSGLYEQYF. The genes are TRBV7-2 and TRBJ2-7, with 7 bases matching TRBD2. Germline assignment: CDR1 SGHTA and CDR2 FQGNSA. The CDR3 totals 14 residues. V gave up 3 bases and J gave up 3 bases; unmatched junction bases: 5.

The V gene is TRBV5-1, the J gene TRBJ2-5, with D possibly being TRBD2 (7 bases). This CDR3 comprises 14 residues. Trimming pared 4 bases from V and 3 bases from J, leaving 13 bases between. Germline CDR1 SGHRS, CDR2 YFSETQ. The CDR3 loop reads CASSPGGGKETQYF. The CDR3 DNA follows: TGCGCCAGCAGCCCTGGGGGGGGCAAAGAGACCCAGTACTTC. Combining the CDR3 with reference TRBV5-1 and TRBJ2-5 gives the whole variable domain KAGVTQTPRYLIKTRGQQVTLSCSPISGHRSVSWYQQTPGQGLQFLFEYFSETQRNKGNFPGRFSGRQFSNSRSEMNVSTLELGDSALYLCASSPGGGKETQYFGPGTRLLVL.

This clone came up once. The J gene is TRBJ2-7, the V gene TRBV5-1, with D maybe TRBD2 (6 bases). Germline values: CDR1 SGHRS, CDR2 YFSETQ. V gave up 4 bases and J gave up 3 bases, with 17 bases separating them. This CDR3 is built from 15 residues. CDR3 in amino acids: CASSPRDSLSYEQYF. CDR3 in DNA: TGCGCCAGCAGCCCGCGGGACTCTCTGAGCTACGAGCAGTACTTC.

The gene calls are TRBV11-2 and TRBJ1-2; unclear D gene. The CDR3 length is 13 residues. Germline V gives CDR1 SGHAT, CDR2 FQNNGV. Trimming shortened V by 7 bases and J by 2 bases, and 11 bases separated the two germline ends. DNA of the CDR3: TGTGCCAGCACGTTGGGTTTGAACTATGGCTACACCTTC. The encoded protein is CASTLGLNYGYTF. The complete variable domain, with remaining parts taken from reference TRBV11-2 and TRBJ1-2, reads EAGVAQSPRYKIIEKRQSVAFWCNPISGHATLYWYQQILGQGPKLLIQFQNNGVVDDSQLPKDRFSAERLKGVDSTLKIQPAKLEDSAVYLCASTLGLNYGYTFGSGTRLTVV.

The chain recombines TRBV5-1 with TRBJ2-2; D not resolved. Germline-derived CDR1 and CDR2 are SGHRS and YFSETQ. This CDR3 is 16 amino acids long. The V end was cut by 2 bases, the J end by 3 bases, with 14 bases between. The CDR3 protein is CASSFSGRTDTGELFF. Here the CDR3 DNA reads TGCGCCAGCAGCTTCTCCGGCCGGACGGACACCGGGGAGCTGTTTTTT. Looking up the rest from reference TRBV5-1 and TRBJ2-2 gives the full variable domain: KAGVTQTPRYLIKTRGQQVTLSCSPISGHRSVSWYQQTPGQGLQFLFEYFSETQRNKGNFPGRFSGRQFSNSRSEMNVSTLELGDSALYLCASSFSGRTDTGELFFGEGSRLTVL.

The V call is TRBV28, the J call TRBJ2-4; D not resolved. Germline V gene lookup returns CDR1 MDHEN and CDR2 SYDVKM. CDR3 length: 12 residues. The CDR3 nucleotides are TGTGTCACTCGTGGACCCAAAAACATTCAGTACTTC. It specifies CVTRGPKNIQYF. The full variable domain, rest sourced from reference TRBV28 and TRBJ2-4, is DVKVTQSSRYLVKRTGEKVFLECVQDMDHENMFWYRQDPGLGLRLIYFSYDVKMKEKGDIPEGYSVSREKKERFSLILESASTNQTSMYLCVTRGPKNIQYFGAGTRLSVL.

The CDR3 region is CAWTATNSPLHF. In nucleotides, the CDR3 is TGTGCCTGGACCGCGACAAATTCACCCCTCCACTTT. V usage is TRBV30 and J usage is TRBJ1-6; D not certain. Germline values: CDR1 GTSNPN, CDR2 SVGIG (reference sequence). The V end lost 4 bases, the J end lost 7 bases, and 8 bases lay between the germline ends. This CDR3 is 12 amino acids long.

As for this clone: The same CDR3 arises from other DNA sequences in this sample as well. The chain combines TRBV7-9 with TRBJ1-6; no reliable D call. This CDR3 is built from 13 residues. V lost 1 base, J lost 7 bases, and 5 bases lay in between. Germline V lookup: CDR1 SEHNR, CDR2 FQNEAQ (reference sequence). CDR3 protein: CASSLDENSPLHF. The DNA for the CDR3 is TGTGCCAGCAGCTTAGATGAAAATTCACCCCTCCACTTT.

This clone occurred many times. The CDR3, as DNA: TGTGCCAGTAGTGGACAGGGACCGAACTATGGCTACACCTTC. Translated: CASSGQGPNYGYTF. The chain recombines TRBV19 with TRBJ1-2; 8 positions agree with TRBD1. This CDR3 spans 14 amino acids. From germline, CDR1 is LNHDA and CDR2 SQIVND (reference sequence). V dropped 5 bases and J dropped 2; count of bases not matched to a gene: 4.

The genes are TRBV4-1 and TRBJ2-1; TRBD1 aligns across 8 bases. Germline lookup yields CDR1 MGHRA and CDR2 YSYEKL. The ends lost 1 base at V and 3 bases at J; junction bases unmatched: 5. The CDR3 is made up of 16 amino acids. CDR3 residues: CASSQAGQAFYNEQFF. The CDR3 DNA sequence: TGCGCCAGCAGCCAAGCGGGACAGGCCTTCTACAATGAGCAGTTCTTC.

CDR3 sequence: CAWRQRDTEAFF. The CDR3 coding sequence is TGTGCCTGGAGGCAAAGAGACACTGAAGCTTTCTTT. This sequence joins TRBV30 and TRBJ1-1, with unresolved D. V lost 3 bases, J lost 3 bases, and 8 bases lay in between. The CDR3 loop spans 12 amino acids. Germline assignment: CDR1 GTSNPN and CDR2 SVGIG (reference sequence).

The chain couples TRBV7-2 to TRBJ2-7; 9 positions agree with TRBD2. The CDR3 length is 14 residues. With V trimmed by 1 base and J by 8 bases, 6 bases remained unmatched. The V gene's germline CDR1 is SGHTA and CDR2 FQGNSA. For the CDR3, the DNA is TGTGCCAGCAGCTTAGTAGCGGGAGAGGTCCAGCAGTACTTC. Translating it yields CASSLVAGEVQQYF.

This chain links TRBV30 with TRBJ1-2, with 11 positions matching TRBD1. The germline gives CDR1 GTSNPN, CDR2 SVGIG (reference sequence). The CDR3 runs 14 residues. After removal of 4 bases from V and 5 bases from J, the junction contained 6 bases not matched to a gene. CDR3 nucleotides: TGTGCCTGGACCTCGGACAGGGGGCTGTATGGCTACACCTTC. Amino acids: CAWTSDRGLYGYTF.

This clone appeared a single time. This chain connects TRBV6-6 to TRBJ1-5; D gene unclear. The CDR3 totals 11 residues. Germline V gives CDR1 MNHNY, CDR2 SVGAGI (reference sequence). Trimming took off 4 bases at V and 15 bases at J, with 13 bases between the two ends. Here the CDR3 reads CASSSEVGRHF. As DNA, the CDR3 is TGTGCCAGCAGTTCGGAGGTTGGGCGGCATTTT.

This chain connects TRBV2 to TRBJ1-1; TRBD1 is a possible D gene (6 bases). Germline CDR1 and CDR2: SNHLY and FYNNEI. V was pared by 5 bases and J by 1 base, with 11 bases between. The CDR3 consists of 14 residues. The CDR3, as DNA: TGTGCCAGCAGTCCGGACAGTGAGAACACTGAAGCTTTCTTT. It yields the protein CASSPDSENTEAFF. Full variable domain (remainder filled in from reference TRBV2 and TRBJ1-1): EPEVTQTPSHQVTQMGQEVILRCVPISNHLYFYWYRQILGQKVEFLVSFYNNEISEKSEIFDDQFSVERPDGSNFTLKIRSTKLEDSAMYFCASSPDSENTEAFFGQGTRLTVV.

The rearrangement joins TRBV6-1 to TRBJ2-7; D may be TRBD2 (5 bases). Trimming shortened V by 8 bases and J by 4 bases, and 21 bases separated the two germline ends. Germline CDR1 is MNHNS and CDR2 is SASEGT. CDR3 length equals 15 residues. This CDR3 reads CASGSPGRDGYEQYF. Here the CDR3 DNA reads TGTGCCAGCGGTTCACCGGGAAGGGATGGGTACGAGCAGTACTTC.

This chain uses TRBV5-1 with TRBJ2-5, with 8 bases lining up with TRBD2. Germline assignment: CDR1 SGHRS and CDR2 YFSETQ. The CDR3 covers 15 residues. The ends lost 4 bases at V and 4 bases at J; junction bases unmatched: 9. This CDR3 is CASSPLGSGGETQYF. The CDR3 DNA follows: TGCGCCAGCAGCCCGCTTGGGAGCGGGGGAGAGACCCAGTACTTC.

Of note for this clone: This CDR3 is also generated by other DNA sequences in the sample. The chain has TRBV7-9 and TRBJ1-5, with TRBD1 as a possible D gene (6 bases). The CDR3 length is 13 residues. V was clipped by 1 base and J by 7 bases, with 8 bases between them. Germline V CDR1 and CDR2: SEHNR, FQNEAQ (reference sequence). The CDR3 region is CASSLGGGQPQHF. The DNA for the CDR3 is TGTGCCAGCAGCTTAGGCGGGGGCCAGCCCCAGCATTTT.

For this clone: Other DNA variants within this sample encode the same CDR3. The V call is TRBV4-3, the J call TRBJ1-4; 7 nucleotides line up with TRBD1. The CDR3 is made up of 13 amino acids. CDR1 is LGHNA, CDR2 YSLEER, per germline. J gave up 8 bases and V 0 bases, and 0 bases lay outside the gene matches. CDR3 in amino acids: CASSQDRGEKLFF. CDR3 nucleotides: TGCGCCAGCAGCCAAGACAGGGGGGAAAAACTGTTTTTT.